This T cell receptor beta chain was obtained from a study of shared clonotypes between healthy human individuals. Study summary: Researchers assigned three CD4 naive, three CD4 memory, two CD8 naive and one CD8 memory plate to each donor.

This CDR3 contains 13 residues. The naive CD8 subset, CD45RO-negative cells positively selected for CCR7, excluded terminally differentiated effector memory CD45RA+ cells. Each PCR replicate from the sorted subsets contained 150 to 250 ng DNA, which is some 30,000 T cell genomes. Produced via immunoSEQ multiplex PCR; TCRdb's table is partial and in-frame only. The table has 750,000 to 1,000,000 clones, about 91% seen once. The sample taken for sequencing was naive CD8+ T cells sorted from blood. This rearrangement joins TRBV21-1 to TRBJ1-5. TRBV21-1 is shown as a pseudogene. The sequence was obtained from a man in his thirties or forties in good health. CDR3 protein: CASSKERGAPQHF. The CDR3 coding sequence is TGTGCCAGCAGCAAAGAAAGAGGTGCGCCCCAGCATTTT.